The source of this T cell receptor (beta chain) is a study of cytomegalovirus exposure and HLA in healthy donors. General observations from the study: Later analysis identified a missense DCLRE1C variant that was linked to TCR beta V- and J-gene trimming. Later analysis identified several of the most significant clusters that appeared linked to common viral pathogens. Within the data, a cluster of highly shared sequence variants was likely a sequencing artifact.

In regard to this clone: Its antigen remains unidentified.

Germline-derived CDR1 and CDR2 are SQVTM and ANQGSEA. The CDR3 length is 12 residues. V lost 4 bases and J lost 3, with 10 bases in between. Vbeta (60) and Jbeta (13) primers were used in the PCR. TCRdb's table, derived via immunoSEQ multiplex PCR, lists solely in-frame clones and lacks some. Its table lists around 100,000 clones. The sequence came from a middle-aged man in good health and CMV-seropositive. The sequenced sample consisted of PBMCs. This rearrangement joins TRBV29-1 to TRBJ2-7, with D unresolved. The DNA for the CDR3 is TGCAGCGTTGTCCACGCCGGCTACGAGCAGTACTTC. Amino acids: CSVVHAGYEQYF.